Below, 15 T cell receptor beta chains from the same sample are listed, as sequenced in a study of shared clonotypes between healthy human individuals. Profiled with immunoSEQ multiplex PCR; TCRdb holds only in-frame clones, not every one. The sample yields 2 million to 3 million clones, more than 90% seen once. Sequencing was carried out using naive CD4+ T cells sorted from blood. Subset specified: CD45RA+ positively selected. Every receptor here comes from a man between 18 and 35 years old in good health.

This clone was recorded only once. This specimen includes other DNA sequences encoding the same CDR3. This rearrangement joins TRBV6-6 to TRBJ1-5; D might be TRBD1 (6 bases). This CDR3 spans 14 amino acids. Trimming cost V 2 bases and J 1 base, with 6 bases left between them. Looked up from germline, CDR1 is MNHNY and CDR2 is SVGAGI (reference sequence). CDR3 nucleotide sequence: TGTGCCAGCAGTTACACAGGGAGCAATCAGCCCCAGCATTTT. This gives the protein CASSYTGSNQPQHF.

This chain connects TRBV4-3 to TRBJ2-3; tentative D call: TRBD2 (6 bases). Trimming stripped 3 bases from V and 3 bases from J, with 13 bases between. The germline V gene has CDR1 LGHNA and CDR2 YSLEER. The CDR3 is 15 residues long. The CDR3 protein is CASSQAGTGTDTQYF. Written as DNA, the CDR3 is TGCGCCAGCAGCCAGGCAGGGACTGGTACAGATACGCAGTATTTT.

The rearrangement joins TRBV2 to TRBJ1-2; D gene ambiguous. Trimming cost V 5 bases and J 4 bases, with 8 bases left between them. The length of the CDR3 is 12 residues. In germline, CDR1 is SNHLY, CDR2 FYNNEI. For the CDR3, the DNA is TGTGCCAGCAGTAACAAATTCTATGGCTACACCTTC. Its translation is CASSNKFYGYTF.

This clone was recorded once. The J gene is TRBJ1-1, the V gene TRBV15; no clear D. CDR3 length: 14 amino acids. CDR1 is LNHNV, CDR2 YYDKDF, per germline (reference sequence). V lost 1 base to trimming and J lost 5 bases, with 11 bases between them. The CDR3 sequence is CATSRVPEKTEAFF. CDR3 nucleotide sequence: TGTGCCACCAGCAGAGTCCCCGAAAAAACTGAAGCTTTCTTT. The variable domain in full, completed from reference TRBV15 and TRBJ1-1, reads DAMVIQNPRYQVTQFGKPVTLSCSQTLNHNVMYWYQQKSSQAPKLLFHYYDKDFNNEADTPDNFQSRRPNTSFCFLDIRSPGLGDTAMYLCATSRVPEKTEAFFGQGTRLTVV.

About this clone itself: Other DNA sequences in the sample encode the same CDR3. The J gene is TRBJ2-6, the V gene TRBV28; D is unclear. The germline gives CDR1 MDHEN, CDR2 SYDVKM. V dropped 1 base and J dropped 1 base, with 2 bases sitting between them. This CDR3 spans 14 amino acids. This CDR3 is CASSLLSGANVLTF. As DNA, the CDR3 is TGTGCCAGCAGTTTATTATCTGGGGCCAACGTCCTGACTTTC.

The V gene is TRBV2, the J gene TRBJ2-5; D perhaps matches TRBD2 (7 bases). V was cut by 8 bases and J by 5 bases, with 15 bases left in between. CDR1 and CDR2 from the germline V gene are SNHLY and FYNNEI. The CDR3 sequence is 13 residues long. The CDR3 here is CASGRGRGETQYF. The CDR3 nucleotides read TGTGCCAGCGGGCGGGGGCGAGGGGAGACCCAGTACTTC. Based on the CDR3 plus reference TRBV2 and TRBJ2-5, the full variable domain is EPEVTQTPSHQVTQMGQEVILRCVPISNHLYFYWYRQILGQKVEFLVSFYNNEISEKSEIFDDQFSVERPDGSNFTLKIRSTKLEDSAMYFCASGRGRGETQYFGPGTRLLVL.

The chain combines TRBV18 with TRBJ1-4; possible D gene TRBD1, 6 bases. In germline, CDR1 is KGHSH, CDR2 LQKENI. The CDR3 has 14 residues. With 1 base removed from V and 16 bases from J, the gap between germline ends came to 19 bases. The CDR3 protein is CASSPLPKIGGEFF. As DNA, the CDR3 is TGTGCCAGCTCACCACTACCCAAGATTGGGGGCGAGTTTTTT.

The chain combines TRBV7-3 with TRBJ2-3; either TRBD1 or TRBD2 may fit D (5 bases each). The CDR3 sequence is 15 residues long. Germline V gene sequence: CDR1 SGHTA, CDR2 FQGTGA. The ends were cut back, 2 bases at V and 0 bases at J, with 9 bases in the middle. This chain's CDR3 is CASSLSGLSTDTQYF. The CDR3 DNA is TGTGCCAGCAGCTTATCGGGGCTCAGCACAGATACGCAGTATTTT.

This clone occurred a few times. The chain has TRBV7-2 and TRBJ1-1; no clear D gene. This CDR3 contains 13 residues. Germline CDR1 SGHTA, CDR2 FQGNSA. V lost 2 bases to trimming and J lost 4 bases, with 8 bases between them. The CDR3 sequence: CASSLRVGTEAFF. CDR3 DNA: TGTGCCAGCAGCTTACGTGTTGGCACTGAAGCTTTCTTT.

V and J are TRBV13 and TRBJ1-1; no clear D gene. CDR1 and CDR2 from the germline V gene are PRHDT and FYEKMQ (reference sequence). This CDR3 is 15 amino acids long. The V end lost 0 bases, the J end lost 2 bases, and 10 bases lay between the germline ends. This chain's CDR3 is CASSLGYPFNTEAFF. In DNA, the CDR3 is TGTGCCAGCAGCTTAGGGTATCCATTTAACACTGAAGCTTTCTTT.

This chain links TRBV11-2 with TRBJ2-5, with 10 positions matching TRBD2. This CDR3 spans 16 amino acids. J was trimmed by 5 bases and V by 7 bases; bases with no gene match: 13. Germline CDR1 SGHAT, CDR2 FQNNGV. Here the CDR3 reads CASTRLAGWTEETQYF. CDR3 coding DNA: TGTGCCAGCACACGACTAGCGGGCTGGACTGAGGAGACCCAGTACTTC. Based on the CDR3 plus reference TRBV11-2 and TRBJ2-5, the full variable domain is EAGVAQSPRYKIIEKRQSVAFWCNPISGHATLYWYQQILGQGPKLLIQFQNNGVVDDSQLPKDRFSAERLKGVDSTLKIQPAKLEDSAVYLCASTRLAGWTEETQYFGPGTRLLVL.

Comment on this clone: The same CDR3 is also encoded by other DNA sequences in this sample. The chain employs TRBV28 and TRBJ1-2, with a weak D call TRBD1 (6 bases). Per the germline V gene, CDR1 is MDHEN and CDR2 is SYDVKM. This CDR3 comprises 12 residues. V dropped 4 bases and J dropped 7 bases, with 10 bases sitting between them. The CDR3 DNA is TGTGCCAGCAGTTCCCAGGGGCTTGGCTACACCTTC. This translates into CASSSQGLGYTF.

V is TRBV18 and J is TRBJ1-2, with D possibly matching TRBD1 (5 bases). CDR3 length: 13 residues. CDR1 and CDR2 (germline): KGHSH, LQKENI. V was clipped by 2 bases and J by 6 bases, with 10 bases between them. CDR3: CASSPSEGDGYTF. The CDR3 nucleotides read TGTGCCAGCTCACCATCGGAAGGGGATGGCTACACCTTC.

The V gene is TRBV11-2, the J gene TRBJ1-2, with no clear D. Trimming removed 1 base from V and 5 bases from J, with 8 bases in between. CDR3 size: 13 residues. CDR1 and CDR2 (germline): SGHAT, FQNNGV. The CDR3 DNA follows: TGTGCCAGCAGCTTAGCGGCAGAATATGGCTACACCTTC. Residues: CASSLAAEYGYTF.

A single count supports this clone. The V and J genes are TRBV7-9 and TRBJ2-6, with D perhaps matching TRBD2 (6 bases). Per germline, CDR1 SEHNR and CDR2 FQNEAQ (reference sequence). This CDR3 comprises 13 residues. Trimming shortened V by 5 bases and J by 13 bases, and 15 bases separated the two germline ends. The DNA of the CDR3 is TGTGCCAGCAGCCACCCGGGGGAAAGGGTCCTGACTTTC. The encoded protein is CASSHPGERVLTF. Together with reference TRBV7-9 and TRBJ2-6, the CDR3 gives the full variable domain: DTGVSQNPRHKITKRGQNVTFRCDPISEHNRLYWYRQTLGQGPEFLTYFQNEAQLEKSRLLSDRFSAERPKGSFSTLEIQRTEQGDSAMYLCASSHPGERVLTFGAGSRLTVL.